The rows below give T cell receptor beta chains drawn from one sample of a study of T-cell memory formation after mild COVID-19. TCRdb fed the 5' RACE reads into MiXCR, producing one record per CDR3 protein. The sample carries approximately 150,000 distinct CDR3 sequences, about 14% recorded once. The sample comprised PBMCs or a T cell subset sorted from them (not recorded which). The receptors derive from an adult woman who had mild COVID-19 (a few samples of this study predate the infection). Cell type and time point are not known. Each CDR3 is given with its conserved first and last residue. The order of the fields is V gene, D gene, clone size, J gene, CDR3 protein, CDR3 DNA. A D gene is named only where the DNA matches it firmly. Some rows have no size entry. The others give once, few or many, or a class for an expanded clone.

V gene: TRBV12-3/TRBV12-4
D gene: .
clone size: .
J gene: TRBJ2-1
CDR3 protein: CASSLRGPNEQFF
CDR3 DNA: TGTGCCAGCAGTTTAAGAGGGCCCAATGAGCAGTTCTTC

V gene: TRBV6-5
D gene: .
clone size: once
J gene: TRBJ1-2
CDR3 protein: CASSYGQANYGYTF
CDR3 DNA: TGTGCCAGCAGTTATGGGCAAGCGAACTATGGCTACACCTTC

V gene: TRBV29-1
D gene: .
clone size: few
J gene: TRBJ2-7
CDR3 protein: CSVEDPGHSYEQYF
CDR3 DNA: TGCAGCGTTGAAGATCCGGGACACTCCTACGAGCAGTACTTC

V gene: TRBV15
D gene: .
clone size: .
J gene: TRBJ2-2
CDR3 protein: CATSRDPNTGELFF
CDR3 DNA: TGTGCCACCAGCAGAGACCCAAACACCGGGGAGCTGTTTTTT

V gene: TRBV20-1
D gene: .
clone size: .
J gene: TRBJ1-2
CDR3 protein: CSAREVVGGGTGYTF
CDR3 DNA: TGCAGTGCTAGAGAGGTTGTTGGCGGGGGCACTGGCTACACCTTC

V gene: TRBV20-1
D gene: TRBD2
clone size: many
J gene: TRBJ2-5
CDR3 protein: CSAYEREGPLETQYF
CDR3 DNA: TGCAGTGCGTACGAGCGGGAGGGCCCGTTAGAGACCCAGTACTTC

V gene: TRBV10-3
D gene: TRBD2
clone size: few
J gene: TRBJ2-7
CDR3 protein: CAISEKDGTTYEQYF
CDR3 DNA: TGTGCCATCAGTGAGAAAGACGGGACTACCTACGAGCAGTACTTC

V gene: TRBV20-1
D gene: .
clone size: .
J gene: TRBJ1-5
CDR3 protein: CSARRQGFNQPQHF
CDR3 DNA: TGCAGTGCTAGGAGGCAGGGTTTCAATCAGCCCCAGCATTTT

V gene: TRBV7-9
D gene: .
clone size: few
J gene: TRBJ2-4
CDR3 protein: CASSLEENIQYF
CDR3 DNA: TGTGCCAGCAGCTTAGAGGAAAACATTCAGTACTTC

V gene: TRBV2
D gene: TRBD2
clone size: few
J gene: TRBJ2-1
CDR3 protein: CASRKTSGYNEQFF
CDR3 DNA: TGTGCCAGCAGGAAGACTAGCGGATACAATGAGCAGTTCTTC

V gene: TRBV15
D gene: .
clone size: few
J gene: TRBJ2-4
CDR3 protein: CATSSTGTQTRDIQYF
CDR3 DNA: TGTGCCACCAGCAGCACAGGGACCCAAACAAGGGACATTCAGTACTTC

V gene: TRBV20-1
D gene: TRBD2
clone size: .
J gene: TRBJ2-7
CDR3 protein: CSAKAGGRRDEQYF
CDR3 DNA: TGCAGTGCCAAAGCGGGGGGTCGACGTGACGAGCAGTACTTC

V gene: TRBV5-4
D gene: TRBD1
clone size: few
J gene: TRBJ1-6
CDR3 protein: CASSLDRGQLNSPLHF
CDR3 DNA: TGTGCCAGCAGCTTGGACAGGGGGCAACTGAATTCACCCCTCCACTTT

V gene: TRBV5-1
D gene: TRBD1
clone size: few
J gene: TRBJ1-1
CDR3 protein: CASSSGTVMNTEAFF
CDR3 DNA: TGCGCCAGCAGCAGCGGGACAGTTATGAACACTGAAGCTTTCTTT

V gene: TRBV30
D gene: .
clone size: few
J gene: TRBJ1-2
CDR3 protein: CAWSVQSGYTF
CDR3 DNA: TGTGCCTGGAGTGTACAGTCGGGTTACACCTTC

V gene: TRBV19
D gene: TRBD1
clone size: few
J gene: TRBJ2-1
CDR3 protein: CASSDRGNEQFF
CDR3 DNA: TGTGCCAGTAGTGACAGGGGCAATGAGCAGTTCTTC

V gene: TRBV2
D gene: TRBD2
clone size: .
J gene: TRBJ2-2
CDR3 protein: CASSVSSGGAFTGELFF
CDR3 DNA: TGTGCCAGCAGTGTTTCTAGCGGGGGGGCCTTTACCGGGGAGCTGTTTTTT